A selection of T cell receptor beta chains follows, all from one sample in a study of blood T cell repertoires in COVID-19. Sequencing used immunoSEQ multiplex PCR; TCRdb keeps in-frame clones, though not all of them. In the table there are 200,000 to 250,000 clones, around 87% of which are singletons. Material: PBMCs or T cells enriched from blood (not recorded which). All receptors derive from a man aged 30 to 39 in a cohort exposed to, infected with or recovered from COVID-19 (not recorded which). Each CDR3 is given with its conserved first and last residue. A D gene is named only where the DNA matches it firmly. Clone size appears in some rows only: once, few, many, or a class for an expanded clone.

abundance,d_gene,v_gene,j_gene,CDR3nt,CDR3aa
.,TRBD1,TRBV7-9,TRBJ1-1,TGTGCCAGCAGCCCCGACAGGGGGGAAAGCACTGAAGCTTTCTTT,CASSPDRGESTEAFF
.,.,TRBV5-1,TRBJ2-7,TGCGCCAGCAGCTTGTACAGTTCCTACGAGCAGTACTTC,CASSLYSSYEQYF
.,.,TRBV6-1,TRBJ2-7,TGTGCCAGCAGTGAATGTCAGGGGGTTATCCGGGGGTGCTACGAGCAGTACTTC,CASSECQGVIRGCYEQYF
.,.,TRBV28,TRBJ1-2,TGTGCCAGCAGTTTATGGCAGGGGAACTATGGCTACACCTTC,CASSLWQGNYGYTF
.,TRBD2,TRBV6-2/TRBV6-3,TRBJ2-7,TGTGCCAGCAGTTACTCGAAGTATTTAGCGGGAGAGAACGAGCAGTACTTC,CASSYSKYLAGENEQYF
.,TRBD2,TRBV11-3,TRBJ2-5,TGTGCCAGCAGCCTAGCTTTGCGGGGGAAAGAGACCCAGTACTTC,CASSLALRGKETQYF
.,.,TRBV4-1,TRBJ1-1,TGCGCCAGCAGCCAAGAAAGGGGTACGGGGGGGAACACTGAAGCTTTCTTT,CASSQERGTGGNTEAFF
.,TRBD1,TRBV19,TRBJ1-6,TGTGCCAGTAGACAAGACAGGGCATCGAATTCACCCCTCCACTTT,CASRQDRASNSPLHF
.,.,TRBV6-5,TRBJ2-7,TGTGCCAGCAGTTACTTTAAGGACAGCTCCTACGAGCAGTACTTC,CASSYFKDSSYEQYF
few,.,TRBV9,TRBJ1-2,TGTGCCAGCAGCGTAGGCCCCAGTTATAACTATGGCTACACCTTC,CASSVGPSYNYGYTF
.,TRBD2,TRBV5-1,TRBJ2-7,TGCGCCAGCAGCCGGGGGCTAGCGGGAGCCTCCGAGCAGTACTTC,CASSRGLAGASEQYF
.,TRBD1,TRBV7-9,TRBJ1-2,TGTGCCAGCAGCCCCGGGACAGGACCCTATGGCTACACCTTC,CASSPGTGPYGYTF
.,.,TRBV12-3/TRBV12-4,TRBJ1-1,TGTGCCAGCAGGTTAAGGGGCCCTGAAGCTTTCTTT,CASRLRGPEAFF
.,TRBD1,TRBV15,TRBJ1-5,TGTGCCACCAGCAGAGTAGGGTACAGGGGGAATCAGCCCCAGCATTTT,CATSRVGYRGNQPQHF
.,.,TRBV19,TRBJ2-2,TGTGCCAGTAGCCCTAGAGACTGGAACACCGGGGAGCTGTTTTTT,CASSPRDWNTGELFF
.,TRBD1,TRBV10-3,TRBJ1-4,TGTGCCATCAGTGAAGGGACAGGCGATTATGAAAAACTGTTTTTT,CAISEGTGDYEKLFF
.,.,TRBV6-5,TRBJ1-1,TGTGCCAGCAGCAAAATGAACACTGAAGCTTTCTTT,CASSKMNTEAFF
.,.,TRBV5-4,TRBJ2-5,TGTGCCAGCAGCTTGGGGCTAGCGCTAGAGACCCAGTACTTC,CASSLGLALETQYF
.,.,TRBV19,TRBJ1-5,TGTGCCAGTAGTACAGGGGAATTACATCAGCCCCAGCATTTT,CASSTGELHQPQHF
.,TRBD1,TRBV11-1,TRBJ2-3,TGTGCCAGCAGCTTAGGGGACAGGGACCACACAGATACGCAGTATTTT,CASSLGDRDHTDTQYF
.,TRBD1,TRBV6-4,TRBJ2-5,TGTGCCAGCAGTAACGACAGGGGAGAGACCCAGTACTTC,CASSNDRGETQYF